The 14 T cell receptor beta chains below all came from one sample that was sequenced in a study of blood T cell repertoires in COVID-19. Here immunoSEQ multiplex PCR was the method, and the copy in TCRdb shows in-frame clones only, minus some. The repertoire holds under 200,000 clones, with around 82% as singletons. Specimen: PBMCs or T cells enriched from blood (not recorded which). These receptor sequences come from a woman aged 55-70 years with acute COVID-19.

The rearrangement uses TRBV5-1 and TRBJ1-2; 8 bases line up with TRBD1. V lost 2 bases and J lost 7; bases outside the gene matches: 7. The CDR3 consists of 14 residues. Germline V lookup: CDR1 SGHRS, CDR2 YFSETQ. The chain's CDR3 is CASSFTTGGGGYTF. The CDR3 DNA reads as TGCGCCAGCAGCTTTACTACAGGGGGAGGTGGCTACACCTTC.

V usage is TRBV11-2 and J usage is TRBJ2-1; 11 bases fit TRBD2. Germline V gives CDR1 SGHAT, CDR2 FQNNGV. This CDR3 contains 15 residues. V shed 3 bases, J shed 7 bases, and the junction held 5 bases outside the gene matches. CDR3 protein: CASSFASGGSNEQFF. CDR3 DNA sequence: TGTGCCAGCAGCTTCGCTAGCGGGGGGTCGAATGAGCAGTTCTTC. The full variable domain, its missing parts supplied by reference TRBV11-2 and TRBJ2-1, is EAGVAQSPRYKIIEKRQSVAFWCNPISGHATLYWYQQILGQGPKLLIQFQNNGVVDDSQLPKDRFSAERLKGVDSTLKIQPAKLEDSAVYLCASSFASGGSNEQFFGPGTRLTVL.

The chain employs TRBV9 and TRBJ1-1; D remains ambiguous. The CDR3 contains 15 residues. Germline CDR1 and CDR2: SGDLS and YYNGEE. The V end lost 0 bases, the J end lost 4 bases, and 13 bases lay between the germline ends. CDR3 nucleotides: TGTGCCAGCAGCGTAGGATTCGCGCCGAGCACTGAAGCTTTCTTT. It is translated as CASSVGFAPSTEAFF.

The chain carries TRBV18 and TRBJ1-6, with TRBD1 as a possible D gene (6 bases). The V end was cut by 5 bases, the J end by 14 bases, with 16 bases between. This CDR3 is built from 13 residues. The germline V gene has CDR1 KGHSH and CDR2 LQKENI. This CDR3 reads CASSSPRGRALHF. The CDR3, as DNA: TGTGCCAGCTCATCGCCCAGGGGAAGGGCCCTCCACTTT.

This chain uses TRBV4-3 with TRBJ2-1; possibly TRBD1 for D (10 bases). The CDR3 has 19 residues. CDR1 is LGHNA and CDR2 is YSLEER in the germline V gene. Trimming stripped 1 base from V and 10 bases from J, with 29 bases between. CDR3 sequence: CASSQVGQGLAGVSGEQFF. The CDR3, as DNA: TGCGCCAGCAGCCAAGTGGGACAGGGGTTAGCGGGAGTCTCAGGCGAGCAGTTCTTC.

This clone was recorded only once. Here the CDR3 DNA reads TGTGCCAGCAGCCAAGATTTCGGTTACAATGAGCAGTTCTTC. It specifies CASSQDFGYNEQFF. The rearrangement links TRBV3-1 (or the pseudogene TRBV3-2) to TRBJ2-1; D gene ambiguous. V lost 0 bases and J lost 4, with 7 bases in between. Germline lookup yields CDR1 LGHDT and CDR2 YNNKEL (reference sequence). CDR3 length equals 14 residues.

V is TRBV11-2 and J is TRBJ1-2; no reliable D call. CDR1 and CDR2 (germline): SGHAT, FQNNGV. V lost 5 bases and J 2 bases, leaving 12 bases between the germline ends. The CDR3 runs 14 residues. Written as DNA, the CDR3 is TGTGCCAGCAGCCGGCCAGGTGGGAACTATGGCTACACCTTC. Its translation: CASSRPGGNYGYTF.

The chain is built from TRBV23-1 and TRBJ1-6; D is undetermined. TRBV23-1 counts as an open reading frame of uncertain function. V lost 8 bases and J lost 6, with 8 bases in between. The CDR3 is 12 amino acids. The CDR3, as DNA: TGCGCCAGCCCCCGCAGTAATTCACCCCTCCACTTT. Amino acids: CASPRSNSPLHF.

V usage is TRBV5-1 and J usage is TRBJ1-2, with D possibly matching TRBD1 (5 bases). The CDR3 is made up of 16 amino acids. The ends were cut back, 0 bases at V and 10 bases at J, with 22 bases in the middle. CDR1 is SGHRS, CDR2 YFSETQ, per germline. The CDR3 DNA follows: TGCGCCAGCAGCTTGGCGGTCCAGGGCTCTACTGAGGTCTACACCTTC. It yields the protein CASSLAVQGSTEVYTF.

The chain recombines TRBV10-3 with TRBJ1-5, with TRBD1 matching 11 bases. The V segment lost 7 bases and the J segment 5 bases; nucleotides outside the gene matches: 1. The germline CDR1 and CDR2 sequences are ENHRY and SYGVKD. This CDR3 has 13 residues. CDR3 sequence: CAIKGQGDQPQHF. CDR3 bases: TGTGCCATCAAGGGACAGGGGGATCAGCCCCAGCATTTT.

V and J are TRBV18 and TRBJ1-2; 7 nucleotides align to TRBD1. This CDR3 comprises 15 residues. Germline CDR1 and CDR2: KGHSH and LQKENI. Trimming removed 3 bases from V and 1 base from J; junction bases left unmatched: 5. The CDR3 DNA sequence: TGTGCCAGCTCACCCGGGACAGCTTTTAACTATGGCTACACCTTC. Its translation: CASSPGTAFNYGYTF.

This chain uses TRBV4-2 with TRBJ1-1; D is uncertain. The CDR3 runs to 13 residues. Germline CDR1 and CDR2: LGHNA and YNFKEQ. V lost 0 bases and J lost 8, with 10 bases in between. CDR3 protein: CASSQDPTGEAFF. The CDR3 DNA is TGTGCCAGCAGCCAAGACCCGACGGGGGAAGCTTTCTTT.

The chain joins TRBV5-4 to TRBJ2-6, with 7 positions matching TRBD1. J lost 0 bases, V lost 0 bases, and 9 bases had no gene match. Germline assignment: CDR1 SGHNT and CDR2 YYREEE (reference sequence). This CDR3 contains 19 residues. This CDR3 is CASSLGGTAKRSGANVLTF. The CDR3 nucleotides are TGTGCCAGCAGCTTGGGGGGGACAGCGAAACGCTCTGGGGCCAACGTCCTGACTTTC.

The chain links TRBV19 to TRBJ2-7; 7 bases match TRBD1. The length of the CDR3 is 12 residues. Trimming at V came to 10 bases and at J to 2 bases, leaving 5 bases not matched to a gene. The germline V gene has CDR1 LNHDA and CDR2 SQIVND (reference sequence). The CDR3 sequence: CATADRAYEQYF. Written as DNA, the CDR3 is TGTGCCACCGCCGACAGGGCCTACGAGCAGTACTTC.